This T cell receptor (beta chain) was captured in a study of neoadjuvant anti-PD-1 for oral cavity cancer. The time point denotes: after neoadjuvant nivolumab, at surgical resection. Sequencing was performed with immunoSEQ multiplex PCR; in TCRdb, only in-frame clones are kept and a portion is missing. Seen here are about 13,000 clones, 67% observed once, and the top ten hold approximately 3%. CDR3 length: 16 residues. Per germline, CDR1 SGDLS and CDR2 YYNGEE. The junction had 12 bases not matched to a gene; V was cut back by 7 bases and J by 3 bases. The V call is TRBV9, the J call TRBJ1-1; 10 bases line up with TRBD1. This clonotype originated in a person between 40 and 85 years old with oral cavity squamous cell carcinoma. Material: PBMCs, obtained after nivolumab (anti-PD-1) treatment. The CDR3 nucleotides are TGTGCCAGCGGGACAGGGGACGGAACAGGGCACACTGAAGCTTTCTTT. It encodes CASGTGDGTGHTEAFF.